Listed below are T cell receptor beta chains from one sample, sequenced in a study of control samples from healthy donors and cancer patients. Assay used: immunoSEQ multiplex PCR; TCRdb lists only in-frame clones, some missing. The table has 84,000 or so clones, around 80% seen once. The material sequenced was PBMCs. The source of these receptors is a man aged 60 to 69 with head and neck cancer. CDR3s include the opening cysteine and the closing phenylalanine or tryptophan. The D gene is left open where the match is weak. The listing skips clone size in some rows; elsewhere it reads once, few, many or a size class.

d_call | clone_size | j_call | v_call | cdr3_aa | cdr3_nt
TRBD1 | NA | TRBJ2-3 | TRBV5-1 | CASSLYPGQGGPDTQYF | TGCGCCAGCAGCTTGTACCCGGGACAGGGGGGTCCAGATACGCAGTATTTT
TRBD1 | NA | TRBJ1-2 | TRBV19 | CASKQGAFYGYTF | TGTGCCAGTAAACAGGGGGCTTTCTATGGCTACACCTTC
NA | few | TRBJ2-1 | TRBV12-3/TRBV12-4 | CASSYRGTEQFF | TGTGCCAGCAGCTACCGAGGTACTGAGCAGTTCTTC
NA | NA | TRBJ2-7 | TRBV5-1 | CASSYVGDEQYF | TGCGCCAGCAGCTACGTGGGGGACGAGCAGTACTTC
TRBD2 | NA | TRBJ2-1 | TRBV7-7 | CASSRGLARNNEQFF | TGTGCTAGCAGCCGCGGACTAGCGAGGAACAATGAGCAGTTCTTC
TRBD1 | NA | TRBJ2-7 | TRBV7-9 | CASSETGTGAYEQYF | TGTGCCAGCAGCGAAACCGGGACAGGCGCGTACGAGCAGTACTTC
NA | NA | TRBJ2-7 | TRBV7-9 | CASSTGTSAYEQYF | TGTGCCAGCAGCACGGGGACATCTGCCTACGAGCAGTACTTC
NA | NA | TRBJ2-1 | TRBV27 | CASSSTGYNEQFF | TGTGCCAGCAGTTCGACAGGCTACAATGAGCAGTTCTTC
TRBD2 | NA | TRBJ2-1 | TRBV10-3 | CATRSGTSGYNEQFF | TGTGCCACTCGATCCGGGACTAGCGGCTACAATGAGCAGTTCTTC
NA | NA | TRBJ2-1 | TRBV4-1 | CASSHRTFFSYNEQFF | TGCGCCAGCAGCCACAGGACATTTTTCTCCTACAATGAGCAGTTCTTC
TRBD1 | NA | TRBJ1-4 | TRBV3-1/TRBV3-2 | CASSFLLRTGGAHEKLFF | TGTGCCAGCAGCTTCCTTCTTCGGACAGGGGGCGCACATGAAAAACTGTTTTTT
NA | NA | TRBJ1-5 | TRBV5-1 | CASSWSNPVRQPQHF | TGCGCCAGCAGCTGGTCAAACCCCGTCCGGCAGCCCCAGCATTTT
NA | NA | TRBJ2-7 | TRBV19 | CASSPSTGFRYEQYF | TGTGCCAGTAGTCCTTCGACCGGGTTTCGCTACGAGCAGTACTTC
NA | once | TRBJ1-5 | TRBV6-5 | CASRVQESQPQHF | TGTGCCAGCAGGGTGCAGGAAAGTCAGCCCCAGCATTTT
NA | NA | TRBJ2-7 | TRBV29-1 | CSVGSRVGYEQYF | TGCAGCGTTGGCTCCCGGGTCGGCTACGAGCAGTACTTC
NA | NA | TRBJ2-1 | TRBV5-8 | CASSNHLAYNEQFF | TGTGCCAGCAGCAATCACCTCGCCTACAATGAGCAGTTCTTC
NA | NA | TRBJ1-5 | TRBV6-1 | CASSERLNQPQHF | TGTGCCAGCAGTGAAAGATTGAACCAGCCCCAGCATTTT
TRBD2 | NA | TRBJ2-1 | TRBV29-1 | CSVRRLAGTNNEQFF | TGCAGCGTGCGACGACTAGCGGGGACCAACAATGAGCAGTTCTTC
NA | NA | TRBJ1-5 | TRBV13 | CASSVRRGQPQHF | TGTGCCAGCAGCGTAAGGAGAGGCCAGCCCCAGCATTTT
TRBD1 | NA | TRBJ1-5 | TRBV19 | CASTGTAYSNQPQHF | TGTGCCAGTACCGGGACAGCTTATAGCAATCAGCCCCAGCATTTT
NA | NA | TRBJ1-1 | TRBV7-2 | CASTSEGDKNTEAFF | TGTGCCAGCACCTCCGAAGGGGACAAGAACACTGAAGCTTTCTTT
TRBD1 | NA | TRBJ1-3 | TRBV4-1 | CASRPTGGLRNTIYF | TGCGCCAGCAGGCCGACAGGGGGCCTTCGAAACACCATATATTTT
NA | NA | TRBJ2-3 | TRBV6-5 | CASSWGGSTDTQYF | TGTGCCAGCAGTTGGGGCGGGAGCACAGATACGCAGTATTTT
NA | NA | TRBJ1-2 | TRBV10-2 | CASSESPNYGYTF | TGCGCCAGCAGTGAAAGTCCTAACTATGGCTACACCTTC
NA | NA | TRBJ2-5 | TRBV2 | CASSGEETQYF | TGTGCCAGCAGTGGGGAGGAGACCCAGTACTTC
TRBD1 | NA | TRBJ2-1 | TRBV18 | CASSPGQGRVNEQFF | TGTGCCAGCTCACCGGGACAGGGTAGAGTCAATGAGCAGTTCTTC
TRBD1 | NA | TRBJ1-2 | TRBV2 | CASSMGQGAVGYTF | TGTGCCAGCAGTATGGGACAGGGGGCAGTTGGCTACACCTTC
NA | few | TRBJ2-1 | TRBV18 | CASSPPPAVEQFF | TGTGCCAGCTCACCACCTCCAGCGGTTGAGCAGTTCTTC